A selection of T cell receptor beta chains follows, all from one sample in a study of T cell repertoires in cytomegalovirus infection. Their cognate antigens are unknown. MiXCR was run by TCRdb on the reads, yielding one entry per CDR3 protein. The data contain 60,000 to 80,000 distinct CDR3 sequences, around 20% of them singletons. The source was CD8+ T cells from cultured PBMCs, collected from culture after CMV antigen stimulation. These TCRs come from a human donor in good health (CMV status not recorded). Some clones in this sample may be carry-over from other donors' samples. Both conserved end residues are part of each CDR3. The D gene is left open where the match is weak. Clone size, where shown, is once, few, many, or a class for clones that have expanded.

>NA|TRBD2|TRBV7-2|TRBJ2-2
TGTGCCAGCAGCTTAGGATTAGTGTGGCGGGGGGACACCACCGGGGAGCTGTTTTTT
CASSLGLVWRGDTTGELFF
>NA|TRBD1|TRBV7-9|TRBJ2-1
TGTGCCAGCAGCTCCCGCCAGACAGGGCCCAATGAGCAGTTCTTC
CASSSRQTGPNEQFF
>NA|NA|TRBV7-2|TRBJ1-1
TGTGCCAGCAGCCCGAGGGGGATGAACACTGAAGCTTTCTTT
CASSPRGMNTEAFF
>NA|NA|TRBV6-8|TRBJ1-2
TGTGCCAGCAGTTACATTGACAGGTCCTATGGCTACACCTTC
CASSYIDRSYGYTF
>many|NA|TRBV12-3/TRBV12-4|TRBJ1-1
TGTGCCAGCAGATACAATACAGCTGAAGCTTTCTTT
CASRYNTAEAFF
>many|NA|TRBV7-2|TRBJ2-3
TGTGCCAGCAGCTTAGTGGGGCATTACACAGATACGCAGTATTTT
CASSLVGHYTDTQYF
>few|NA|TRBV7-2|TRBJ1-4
TGTGCCAGCAGCCCGGTAAGGGCTAATGAAAAACTGTTTTTT
CASSPVRANEKLFF
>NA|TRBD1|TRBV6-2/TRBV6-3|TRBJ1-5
TGTGCCAGCAGCCCCGGACAGGTAGCCTACTTCAATCAGCCCCAGCATTTT
CASSPGQVAYFNQPQHF
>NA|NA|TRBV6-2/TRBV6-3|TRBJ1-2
TGTGCCAGCACCACCTTGGGGAGGAGCTACACCTTC
CASTTLGRSYTF
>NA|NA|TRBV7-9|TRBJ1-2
TGTGCCAGCAGCCACATGGGGCGTCACTATGGCTACACCTTC
CASSHMGRHYGYTF
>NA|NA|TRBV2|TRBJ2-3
TGTGCCAGCAGTCGGGACATCAGCACAGATACGCAGTATTTT
CASSRDISTDTQYF
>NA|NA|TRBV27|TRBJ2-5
TGTGCCAGCAGTTTATGGGGTTCCCAAGAGACCCAGTACTTC
CASSLWGSQETQYF
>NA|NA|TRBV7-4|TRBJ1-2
TGTGCCAGCAGCTTAGGGGGGATACAGATGAACTATGGCTACACCTTC
CASSLGGIQMNYGYTF
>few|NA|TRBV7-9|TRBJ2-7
TGTGCCAGCAGCACCCGGACAGTCGGAGACGAGCAGTACTTC
CASSTRTVGDEQYF
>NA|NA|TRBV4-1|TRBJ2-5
TGCGCCAGCAGTTCGGGAGGGACAGACCAAGAGACCCAGTACTTC
CASSSGGTDQETQYF
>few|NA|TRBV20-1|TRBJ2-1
TGCAGTGCTACTAGGCCGAGCTCCTACAATGAGCAGTTCTTC
CSATRPSSYNEQFF
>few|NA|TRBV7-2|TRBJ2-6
TGTGCCAGCAGCCCCCAGGGAGTTGACTCTGGGGCCAACGTCCTGACTTTC
CASSPQGVDSGANVLTF
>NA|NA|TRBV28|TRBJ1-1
TGTGCCAGCAGTAGCAGAGAAGTGAACACTGAAGCTTTCTTT
CASSSREVNTEAFF
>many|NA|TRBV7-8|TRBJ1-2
TGTGCCAGCAGCTTTGGAACAGTCTATGGCTACACCTTC
CASSFGTVYGYTF
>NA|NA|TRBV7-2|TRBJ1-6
TGTGCCAGCAGCTTTCTTGGACGGTCAGGAACACCCCTCCACTTT
CASSFLGRSGTPLHF
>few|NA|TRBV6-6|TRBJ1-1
TGTGCCAGCAGCCACACAGCGCCCAATGAAGCTTTCTTT
CASSHTAPNEAFF
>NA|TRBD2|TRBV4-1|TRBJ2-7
TGCGCCAGCAGCCCGCCTAGCGGGGGGACCTACGAGCAGTACTTC
CASSPPSGGTYEQYF
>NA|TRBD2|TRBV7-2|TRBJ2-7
TGTGCCAGCAGCCTCGGACTAGCGGGAGGAGGCTACGAGCAGTACTTC
CASSLGLAGGGYEQYF
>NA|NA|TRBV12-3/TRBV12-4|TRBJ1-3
TGTGCCAGCAGTTTTTTGGTGCACACCATATATTTT
CASSFLVHTIYF
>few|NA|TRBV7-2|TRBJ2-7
TGTGCCAGCAGCTTAGGTGTGGCCTACGAGCAGTACTTC
CASSLGVAYEQYF
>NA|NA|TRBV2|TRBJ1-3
TGTGCCAGCAGTGAATTACCTTGGAACACCATATATTTT
CASSELPWNTIYF
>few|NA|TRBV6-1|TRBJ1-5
TGTGCCAGCAGTGATGCGGTCAGGGGCAATCAGCCCCAGCATTTT
CASSDAVRGNQPQHF
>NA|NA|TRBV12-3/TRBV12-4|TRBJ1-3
TGTGCCAGCAGTTTACCCACGGGGGCGCTTGATGGAAACACCATATATTTT
CASSLPTGALDGNTIYF
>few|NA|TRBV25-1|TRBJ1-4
TGTGCCAGCAGTGAAGGGCAGTATTTCGAAAAACTGTTTTTT
CASSEGQYFEKLFF
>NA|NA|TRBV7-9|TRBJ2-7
TGTGCCAGCACCGGGACGGGGACCTACGAGCAGTACTTC
CASTGTGTYEQYF
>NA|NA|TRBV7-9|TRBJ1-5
TGTGCCAGCAGCTCGGGACTGGTCCCTGAACCCCAGCATTTT
CASSSGLVPEPQHF
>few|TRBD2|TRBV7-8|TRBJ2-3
TGTGCCAGCAGCTTAGAAAGGCGGGGGACCCGCACAGATACGCAGTATTTT
CASSLERRGTRTDTQYF
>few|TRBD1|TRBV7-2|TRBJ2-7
TGTGCCAGCAGCCTTGGACAGGGGAACTACGAGCAGTACTTC
CASSLGQGNYEQYF